This is a list of T cell receptor beta chains from one sample in a study of T-cell reconstitution after alpha-beta-depleted transplantation in children. Each CDR3 protein gets one entry after TCRdb re-called the PCR reads with MiXCR. This sample has about 610,000 distinct CDR3 sequences, with roughly a tenth found just once. Material: PBMCs from the stem cell graft donor, obtained from the stem cell graft. The origin of the receptors is a human donor who donated a stem cell graft to a child with acute myeloid leukemia. CDR3s include the opening cysteine and the closing phenylalanine or tryptophan. A D gene is named only where the DNA matches it firmly. Clone sizes are given selectively: once, few, many, or a class where the clone is expanded.

d_call	clone_size	v_call	j_call	cdr3_nt	cdr3_aa
TRBD1	few	TRBV2	TRBJ2-3	TGTGCCAGCCTGACAGGGACAGATACGCAGTATTTT	CASLTGTDTQYF
NA	NA	TRBV5-1	TRBJ2-3	TGCGCCAGCAGGGAGACAGGATACAGCACAGATACGCAGTATTTT	CASRETGYSTDTQYF
NA	NA	TRBV6-5	TRBJ2-7	TGTGCCAGCAGTCCTTCGATGGGGCAGTACTTC	CASSPSMGQYF
TRBD1	NA	TRBV2	TRBJ2-4	TGTGCCAGCAGAGACGGACAGGGCGCCAAAAACATTCAGTACTTC	CASRDGQGAKNIQYF
NA	NA	TRBV12-3/TRBV12-4	TRBJ1-5	TGTGCCAGCAGGGCAGGGACGGGGTCTGGAAGCAATCAGCCCCAGCATTTT	CASRAGTGSGSNQPQHF
NA	many	TRBV6-5	TRBJ1-4	TGTGCCAGCAGTTCCACAGGGCCTAATGAAAAACTGTTTTTT	CASSSTGPNEKLFF
TRBD2	NA	TRBV4-1	TRBJ2-1	TGCGCCAGCAGCCAGGATCCGGGGACTAGCGGGAGCAATGAGCAGTTCTTC	CASSQDPGTSGSNEQFF
NA	few	TRBV18	TRBJ2-4	TGTGCCAGCTCACCACCAGCCACGCCTAGCAACATTCAGTACTTC	CASSPPATPSNIQYF
NA	NA	TRBV9	TRBJ2-3	TGTGCCAGCAGCGGGACTGCAGATACGCAGTATTTT	CASSGTADTQYF
TRBD1	many	TRBV27	TRBJ1-2	TGTGCCAGCAGTTTTGGACAGGCGTATGGCTACACCTTC	CASSFGQAYGYTF
TRBD2	many	TRBV14	TRBJ2-1	TGTGCCAGTGGCCCTCTAGCGGGAGTCAAGGAGCAGTTCTTC	CASGPLAGVKEQFF
NA	few	TRBV21-1	TRBJ2-2	TGTGCCAGCAGGGAGAGTAACACCGGGGAGCTGTTTTTT	CASRESNTGELFF
TRBD1	many	TRBV7-2	TRBJ2-7	TGTGCCAGCAGCTCCCAGGCAGGGGGCCACGAGCAGTACTTC	CASSSQAGGHEQYF
NA	NA	TRBV11-2	TRBJ2-3	TGTGCCAGCAGCTTAGACGGGCGGGGTGCTAGCACAGATACGCAGTATTTT	CASSLDGRGASTDTQYF
NA	NA	TRBV28	TRBJ1-5	TGTGCCAGCAGTTCCCGGAGTGATCAGCCCCAGCATTTT	CASSSRSDQPQHF
TRBD2	NA	TRBV19	TRBJ2-1	TGTGCCAGTACGGACCCTGGACTAGCAAATGAGCAGTTCTTC	CASTDPGLANEQFF
NA	many	TRBV7-3	TRBJ2-2	TGTGCCAGCAGCTGGAACACCGGGGAGCTGTTTTTT	CASSWNTGELFF
TRBD1	few	TRBV6-2/TRBV6-3	TRBJ1-2	TGTGCCAGCAGTTACAGACAGGGTGGTCGCGATGGCTACACCTTC	CASSYRQGGRDGYTF
TRBD1	many	TRBV20-1	TRBJ1-6	TGCAGTGCAGCCAGGGGGATCGAGAATTCACCCCTCCACTTT	CSAARGIENSPLHF
TRBD2	NA	TRBV12-3/TRBV12-4	TRBJ2-7	TGTGCCAGCAGTCCCAGCCCTAGCGGCCGGCCCTACGAGCAGTACTTC	CASSPSPSGRPYEQYF
NA	NA	TRBV20-1	TRBJ2-7	TGCAGTGTTGGGGGAAGGTACCTCCTTACCTACGAGCAGTACTTC	CSVGGRYLLTYEQYF
TRBD1	NA	TRBV7-9	TRBJ1-2	TGTGCCAGCAGCTTCGGACAGGTCAAGGGTGGCTACACCTTC	CASSFGQVKGGYTF
NA	NA	TRBV7-3	TRBJ2-7	TGTGCCAGCAGCTTGACCGGGGGCGGGGGCGAGCAGTACTTC	CASSLTGGGGEQYF
NA	many	TRBV7-2	TRBJ2-2	TGTGCCAGCAGCTTATTAAGCTCCGGGGAGCTGTTTTTT	CASSLLSSGELFF
NA	NA	TRBV4-2	TRBJ2-3	TGTGCCAGCAGCCTGGCCCCACCGGGGCCAGATACGCAGTATTTT	CASSLAPPGPDTQYF
NA	NA	TRBV7-8	TRBJ1-2	TGTGCCAGCAGCCCGCCGCGGGAGAACTATGGCTACACCTTC	CASSPPRENYGYTF
NA	few	TRBV16	TRBJ2-7	TGTGCCAGCAGCCAATCGGTCGTTAGAACTGACGAGCAGTACTTC	CASSQSVVRTDEQYF
TRBD1	few	TRBV7-2	TRBJ2-3	TGTGCCAGCGGAAAGAGGACAGGGGTGTCTTCGGATACGCAGTATTTT	CASGKRTGVSSDTQYF
TRBD2	many	TRBV28	TRBJ2-5	TGTGCCAGCAGCCCCGGACTAGCGGGACACCAAGAGACCCAGTACTTC	CASSPGLAGHQETQYF
NA	NA	TRBV12-3/TRBV12-4	TRBJ1-2	TGTGCCAGCAGTTTAGGAGGGAAAGCTAACTATGGCTACACCTTC	CASSLGGKANYGYTF
TRBD1	NA	TRBV11-1	TRBJ2-3	TGTGCCAGCAGCTCCGACCAATGGGACAGGGCTTACACAGATACGCAGTATTTT	CASSSDQWDRAYTDTQYF
TRBD2	many	TRBV24-1	TRBJ2-1	TGTGCCACCAGTGATAGGGCTAGCGGGAACCATGAGCAGTTCTTC	CATSDRASGNHEQFF
NA	few	TRBV3-1	TRBJ2-6	TGTGCCAGCAGCCAAACGTCGGGACAATTCTCTGGGGCCAACGTCCTGACTTTC	CASSQTSGQFSGANVLTF
NA	NA	TRBV5-1	TRBJ1-1	TGCGCCAGCAGCCTAGAACGGGGGGCTGAAGCTTTCTTT	CASSLERGAEAFF
TRBD1	NA	TRBV13	TRBJ2-3	TGTGCCAGCAGCCCGGGACAGGGGCTCAGCACAGATACGCAGTATTTT	CASSPGQGLSTDTQYF
TRBD2	many	TRBV20-1	TRBJ2-6	TGCAGTGCTAGAGCCACGGGACTAGCGGGAGCTGGGGCCAACGTCCTGACTTTC	CSARATGLAGAGANVLTF
NA	few	TRBV7-9	TRBJ2-1	TGTGCCAGCAGCTTAGGGGGGGGGCAGTACAATGAGCAGTTCTTC	CASSLGGGQYNEQFF
TRBD1	NA	TRBV20-1	TRBJ1-5	TGCAGTGCCATGGCAGAGGGGGCTTTAGGGCAGCCCCAGCATTTT	CSAMAEGALGQPQHF
NA	few	TRBV10-3	TRBJ2-7	TGTGCCATCAGTGAGACAGACGGCCCCGGGTACTTC	CAISETDGPGYF
TRBD1	few	TRBV7-2	TRBJ1-4	TGTGCCAGCAGCCTCGGACAGGGTCGAGCTAATGAAAAACTGTTTTTT	CASSLGQGRANEKLFF
TRBD2	few	TRBV3-1	TRBJ2-5	TGTGCCAGCAGCCAAGTCGATGGGGGGGCCCAGTACTTC	CASSQVDGGAQYF
NA	few	TRBV24-1	TRBJ2-7	TGTGCCACCAGTGATCCAAGCCGATCCTACGAGCAGTACTTC	CATSDPSRSYEQYF
NA	NA	TRBV10-3	TRBJ2-3	TGTGCCATCAGTGAGATCCGACCCGGCACAGATACGCAGTATTTT	CAISEIRPGTDTQYF
TRBD2	many	TRBV18	TRBJ2-5	TGTGCCAGCTCACCACCGGGCGGGAGCTCCATTTCGGAGACCCAGTACTTC	CASSPPGGSSISETQYF
NA	few	TRBV2	TRBJ2-1	TGTGCCAGCAGTGAAGGGGTTAATTACAATGAGCAGTTCTTC	CASSEGVNYNEQFF
NA	many	TRBV29-1	TRBJ1-2	TGCAGCGTTGGACCCTCGGACAGTGTGTACTATGGCTACACCTTC	CSVGPSDSVYYGYTF
TRBD2	NA	TRBV7-3	TRBJ2-1	TGTGCCAGCAGCTACGCGCTAGCGGGGTACAATGAGCAGTTCTTC	CASSYALAGYNEQFF
TRBD1	NA	TRBV10-3	TRBJ2-7	TGTGCCATCAGTGGGATGACAGGGACCCCCCACGAGCAGTACTTC	CAISGMTGTPHEQYF
TRBD2	NA	TRBV6-4	TRBJ2-1	TGTGCCAGCCGACCAGCGGGGGGGGTAGGGGAGCAGTTCTTC	CASRPAGGVGEQFF
NA	NA	TRBV18	TRBJ1-6	TGTGCCAGCTCACCACCGAGGGGGAACAATTCACCCCTCCACTTT	CASSPPRGNNSPLHF
TRBD2	many	TRBV6-2/TRBV6-3	TRBJ2-7	TGTGCCAGCAGTAATAACGCGGGAGCCTACGAGCAGTACTTC	CASSNNAGAYEQYF
NA	many	TRBV28	TRBJ1-4	TGTGCCAGCAGTTTAACGGACGGGTGGGCTGAAAAACTGTTTTTT	CASSLTDGWAEKLFF
NA	NA	TRBV11-2	TRBJ1-5	TGTGCCAGCAGCGCCCTAGCCGGGGGTGGCGGTCAGCCCCAGCATTTT	CASSALAGGGGQPQHF
TRBD2	many	TRBV7-3	TRBJ2-2	TGTGCCAGCAGCTTAACCCTAGCGGTGAACACCGGGGAGCTGTTTTTT	CASSLTLAVNTGELFF
NA	few	TRBV6-1	TRBJ1-1	TGTGCCATCGGGGTCGGTGAAGCTTTCTTT	CAIGVGEAFF
TRBD1	few	TRBV6-2/TRBV6-3	TRBJ1-1	TGTGCCAGCAGTTACTCTTCTAGCGTCCGGGACAGGGCCACTGAAGCTTTCTTT	CASSYSSSVRDRATEAFF
NA	few	TRBV20-1	TRBJ2-4	TGCAGTGCCCGCTCGGGTGGGTCCCTAGCCAAAAACATTCAGTACTTC	CSARSGGSLAKNIQYF
NA	few	TRBV2	TRBJ2-7	TGTGCCAGCGGGCGCCTTGAACAGGGCCGCTACGAGCAGTACTTC	CASGRLEQGRYEQYF
NA	few	TRBV3-1	TRBJ2-2	TGTGCCAGCAGCCGAAGGGGAAACACCGGGGAGCTGTTTTTT	CASSRRGNTGELFF
NA	NA	TRBV20-1	TRBJ2-3	TGCAGTGCTAGTTCTTTTAGCGGAGAGGGTCGGACGCAGTATTTT	CSASSFSGEGRTQYF